The subject of this entry is one T cell receptor (beta chain). Its matching antigen is unknown. It was with 60 Vbeta and 13 Jbeta primers that the PCR ran. Libraries were prepared by immunoSEQ multiplex PCR; TCRdb keeps only in-frame clonotypes and omits some of them. The data hold hundreds of thousands of clones, with less than 80% observed a single time. The data derive from a study of cytomegalovirus exposure and HLA in healthy donors. Study details: Genetic ancestry analysis placed about 80% of the 300 to 400 donors that were genotyped in the Caucasian-associated cluster.

Study-level points and caveats: Earlier analysis looked at TCR beta V segments, and most were productive about 87% or about 30% of the time. Researchers catalogued roughly 170 TCR beta chains as cytomegalovirus-associated. Researchers reported from a later analysis that most CMV-associated TCR beta chains appeared HLA-restricted.

The germline V gene encodes CDR1 SGHDT and CDR2 YYEEEE. Unmatched junction bases numbered 7, after V lost 3 bases and J lost 7 bases. The CDR3 runs 14 residues. The chain joins TRBV5-6 to TRBJ2-7; TRBD1 agrees at 10 bases. The receptor comes from a girl aged 2-9 years in good health and CMV-seronegative. Sequenced: PBMCs. The CDR3 DNA is TGTGCCAGCAGCTCGATCGGACAGGGGGGTGAGCAGTACTTC. Encoded protein: CASSSIGQGGEQYF.